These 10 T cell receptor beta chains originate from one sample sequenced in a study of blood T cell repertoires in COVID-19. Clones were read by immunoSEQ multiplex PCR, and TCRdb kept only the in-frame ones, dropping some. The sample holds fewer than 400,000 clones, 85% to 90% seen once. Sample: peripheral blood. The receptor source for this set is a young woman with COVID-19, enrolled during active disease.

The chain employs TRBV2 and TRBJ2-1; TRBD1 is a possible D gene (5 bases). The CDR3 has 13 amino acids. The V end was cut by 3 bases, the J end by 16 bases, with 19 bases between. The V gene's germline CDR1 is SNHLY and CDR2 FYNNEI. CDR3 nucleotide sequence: TGTGCCAGCAGTGAGGCGCCCGGGTCTCAGGGCTTCTTC. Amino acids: CASSEAPGSQGFF.

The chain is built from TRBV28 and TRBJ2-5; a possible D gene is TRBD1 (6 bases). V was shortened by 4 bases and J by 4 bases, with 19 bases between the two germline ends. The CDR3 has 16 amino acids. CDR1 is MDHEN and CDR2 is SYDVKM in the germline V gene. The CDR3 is CASSSGDRSLGETQYF. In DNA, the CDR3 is TGTGCCAGCAGTTCGGGCGACAGGTCCTTAGGAGAGACCCAGTACTTC.

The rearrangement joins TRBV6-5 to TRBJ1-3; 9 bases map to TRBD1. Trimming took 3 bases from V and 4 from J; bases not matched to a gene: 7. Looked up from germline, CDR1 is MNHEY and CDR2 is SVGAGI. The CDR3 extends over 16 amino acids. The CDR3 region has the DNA TGTGCCAGCAGTTATACTGGGACAGGGAGAGGAAACACCATATATTTT. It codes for CASSYTGTGRGNTIYF.

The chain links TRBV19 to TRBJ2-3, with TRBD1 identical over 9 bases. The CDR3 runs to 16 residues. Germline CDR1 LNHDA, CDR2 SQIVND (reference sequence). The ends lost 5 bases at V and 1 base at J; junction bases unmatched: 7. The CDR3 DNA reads TGTGCCAGTAGTCTTCCGACAGGGGGAGGCACAGATACGCAGTATTTT. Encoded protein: CASSLPTGGGTDTQYF.

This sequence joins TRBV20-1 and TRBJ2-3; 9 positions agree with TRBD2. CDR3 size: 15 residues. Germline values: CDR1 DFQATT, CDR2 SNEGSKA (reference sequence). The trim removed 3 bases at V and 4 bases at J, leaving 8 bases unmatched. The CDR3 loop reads CSASWASGTADTQYF. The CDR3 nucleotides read TGCAGTGCTAGTTGGGCTAGCGGGACCGCAGATACGCAGTATTTT.

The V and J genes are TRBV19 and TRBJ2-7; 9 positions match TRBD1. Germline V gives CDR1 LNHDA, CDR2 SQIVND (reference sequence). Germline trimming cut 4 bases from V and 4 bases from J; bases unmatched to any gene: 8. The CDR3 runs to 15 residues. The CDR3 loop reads CASSTGTGLGYEQYF. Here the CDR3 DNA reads TGTGCCAGTAGTACCGGGACAGGGCTAGGGTACGAGCAGTACTTC.

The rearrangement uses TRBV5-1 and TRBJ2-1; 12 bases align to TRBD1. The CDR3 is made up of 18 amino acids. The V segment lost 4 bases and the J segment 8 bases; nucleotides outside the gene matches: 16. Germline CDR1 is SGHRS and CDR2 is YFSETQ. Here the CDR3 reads CASSPGAYTGQGADEQFF. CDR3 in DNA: TGCGCCAGCAGCCCCGGGGCGTATACGGGACAGGGGGCCGATGAGCAGTTCTTC.

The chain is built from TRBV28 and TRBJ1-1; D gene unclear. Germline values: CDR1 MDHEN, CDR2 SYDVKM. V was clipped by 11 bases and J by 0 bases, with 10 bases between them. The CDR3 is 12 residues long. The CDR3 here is CAVLKMNTEAFF. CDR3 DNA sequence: TGTGCCGTACTGAAAATGAACACTGAAGCTTTCTTT.

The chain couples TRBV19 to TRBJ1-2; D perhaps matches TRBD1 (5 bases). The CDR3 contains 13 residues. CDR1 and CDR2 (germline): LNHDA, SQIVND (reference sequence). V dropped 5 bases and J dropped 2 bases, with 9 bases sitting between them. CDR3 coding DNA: TGTGCCAGTAGTCTCAGGGCGAACTATGGCTACACCTTC. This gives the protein CASSLRANYGYTF.

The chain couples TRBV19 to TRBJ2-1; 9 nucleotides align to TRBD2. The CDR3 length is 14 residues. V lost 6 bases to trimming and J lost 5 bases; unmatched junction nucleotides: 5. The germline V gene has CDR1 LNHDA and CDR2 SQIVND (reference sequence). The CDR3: CASSVAGVHNEQFF. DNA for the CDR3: TGTGCCAGTAGCGTAGCGGGAGTCCACAATGAGCAGTTCTTC.